Each of the 2 T cell receptor beta chains below was sequenced from the same sample in a study of CD8+ T cells in alopecia areata. Once RNA had been extracted, it was reverse transcribed into cDNA to act as the sequencing template. The assay was immunoSEQ multiplex PCR, and TCRdb's table has in-frame clones only and misses some. The data contain 110,000 or so clones, less than 60% of them singletons. Treatment in this sample: oral pan-JAK inhibitor, 5-10 mg twice daily. The specimen comprised CD4+ T cells sorted from blood, sampled at week 24, from a patient treated with tofacitinib. These receptor sequences come from a human donor with alopecia areata.

This chain links TRBV7-8 with TRBJ1-5, with D possibly TRBD1 on 6 matching bases. Germline V gene sequence: CDR1 SGHVS, CDR2 FQNEAQ. Deletions cut 5 bases from V and 5 bases from J, with 13 bases between. The CDR3 spans 14 residues. CDR3 nucleotide sequence: TGTGCCAGCAGCGATGGACAGAGCTATCAGCCCCAGCATTTT. Its protein is CASSDGQSYQPQHF.

This clone was counted a few times. The rearrangement joins TRBV19 to TRBJ2-5; D remains unclear. This CDR3 spans 12 amino acids. The germline CDR1 and CDR2 sequences are LNHDA and SQIVND (reference sequence). The V and J ends lost 5 bases and 7 bases respectively, with 11 bases between them. In nucleotides, the CDR3 is TGTGCCAGTAGTCCCACCCGCGGGACCCAGTACTTC. Translating it yields CASSPTRGTQYF. The full variable domain, in which reference TRBV19 and TRBJ2-5 provide the parts outside the CDR3, is DGGITQSPKYLFRKEGQNVTLSCEQNLNHDAMYWYRQDPGQGLRLIYYSQIVNDFQKGDIAEGYSVSREKKESFPLTVTSAQKNPTAFYLCASSPTRGTQYFGPGTRLLVL.